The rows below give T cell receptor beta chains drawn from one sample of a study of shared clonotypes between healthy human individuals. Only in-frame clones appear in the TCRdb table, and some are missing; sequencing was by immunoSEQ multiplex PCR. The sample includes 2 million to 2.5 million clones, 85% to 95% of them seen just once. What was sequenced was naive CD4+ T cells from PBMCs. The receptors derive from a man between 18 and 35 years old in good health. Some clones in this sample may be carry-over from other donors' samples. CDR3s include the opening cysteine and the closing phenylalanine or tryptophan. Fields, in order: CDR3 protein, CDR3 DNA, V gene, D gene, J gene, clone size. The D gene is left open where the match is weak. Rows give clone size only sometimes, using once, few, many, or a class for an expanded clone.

CDR3aa: CSASARGTDTQYF
CDR3nt: TGCAGCGCCTCGGCCCGGGGGACAGATACGCAGTATTTT
v_gene: TRBV29-1
d_gene: .
j_gene: TRBJ2-3
abundance: .

CDR3aa: CASSEGQGGQYF
CDR3nt: TGTGCCAGCAGTGAAGGGCAGGGCGGGCAGTACTTC
v_gene: TRBV2
d_gene: .
j_gene: TRBJ2-7
abundance: few

CDR3aa: CASRPGTGESGNTIYF
CDR3nt: TGTGCCAGCCGACCCGGGACAGGGGAGTCTGGAAACACCATATATTTT
v_gene: TRBV7-2
d_gene: TRBD1
j_gene: TRBJ1-3
abundance: once

CDR3aa: CASSPDGINYGYTF
CDR3nt: TGTGCCAGCAGCCCCGACGGAATCAACTATGGCTACACCTTC
v_gene: TRBV6-6
d_gene: .
j_gene: TRBJ1-2
abundance: .

CDR3aa: CASSLGRWTLEGGTGANVLTF
CDR3nt: TGTGCCAGCAGTTTAGGTAGATGGACCCTCGAAGGGGGCACTGGGGCCAACGTCCTGACTTTC
v_gene: TRBV27
d_gene: TRBD1
j_gene: TRBJ2-6
abundance: .

CDR3aa: CAWSWGGSTGELFF
CDR3nt: TGTGCCTGGAGCTGGGGCGGGAGCACCGGGGAGCTGTTTTTT
v_gene: TRBV30
d_gene: TRBD2
j_gene: TRBJ2-2
abundance: once

CDR3aa: CASSFGVFREQYF
CDR3nt: TGTGCCAGCAGCTTCGGGGTTTTCCGCGAGCAGTACTTC
v_gene: TRBV7-2
d_gene: .
j_gene: TRBJ2-7
abundance: .

CDR3aa: CASSPDLLSYEQYF
CDR3nt: TGTGCCAGCAGCCCGGACCTCCTCTCCTACGAGCAGTACTTC
v_gene: TRBV7-2
d_gene: .
j_gene: TRBJ2-7
abundance: .

CDR3aa: CASSLGLAGAISTDEQFF
CDR3nt: TGCGCCAGCAGCTTGGGACTAGCGGGAGCGATTTCGACCGATGAGCAGTTCTTC
v_gene: TRBV5-1
d_gene: TRBD2
j_gene: TRBJ2-1
abundance: .

CDR3aa: CASSYRRDIENTEAFF
CDR3nt: TGTGCCAGCAGTTACCGCCGGGACATAGAGAACACTGAAGCTTTCTTT
v_gene: TRBV6-6
d_gene: .
j_gene: TRBJ1-1
abundance: .

CDR3aa: CASSPQEGHSYEQYF
CDR3nt: TGTGCCAGCTCCCCGCAGGAGGGGCACTCCTACGAGCAGTACTTC
v_gene: TRBV18
d_gene: .
j_gene: TRBJ2-7
abundance: once

CDR3aa: CASSPPRGSRNTEAFF
CDR3nt: TGTGCCAGCAGCCCCCCCCGGGGGTCACGGAACACTGAAGCTTTCTTT
v_gene: TRBV5-6
d_gene: .
j_gene: TRBJ1-1
abundance: .